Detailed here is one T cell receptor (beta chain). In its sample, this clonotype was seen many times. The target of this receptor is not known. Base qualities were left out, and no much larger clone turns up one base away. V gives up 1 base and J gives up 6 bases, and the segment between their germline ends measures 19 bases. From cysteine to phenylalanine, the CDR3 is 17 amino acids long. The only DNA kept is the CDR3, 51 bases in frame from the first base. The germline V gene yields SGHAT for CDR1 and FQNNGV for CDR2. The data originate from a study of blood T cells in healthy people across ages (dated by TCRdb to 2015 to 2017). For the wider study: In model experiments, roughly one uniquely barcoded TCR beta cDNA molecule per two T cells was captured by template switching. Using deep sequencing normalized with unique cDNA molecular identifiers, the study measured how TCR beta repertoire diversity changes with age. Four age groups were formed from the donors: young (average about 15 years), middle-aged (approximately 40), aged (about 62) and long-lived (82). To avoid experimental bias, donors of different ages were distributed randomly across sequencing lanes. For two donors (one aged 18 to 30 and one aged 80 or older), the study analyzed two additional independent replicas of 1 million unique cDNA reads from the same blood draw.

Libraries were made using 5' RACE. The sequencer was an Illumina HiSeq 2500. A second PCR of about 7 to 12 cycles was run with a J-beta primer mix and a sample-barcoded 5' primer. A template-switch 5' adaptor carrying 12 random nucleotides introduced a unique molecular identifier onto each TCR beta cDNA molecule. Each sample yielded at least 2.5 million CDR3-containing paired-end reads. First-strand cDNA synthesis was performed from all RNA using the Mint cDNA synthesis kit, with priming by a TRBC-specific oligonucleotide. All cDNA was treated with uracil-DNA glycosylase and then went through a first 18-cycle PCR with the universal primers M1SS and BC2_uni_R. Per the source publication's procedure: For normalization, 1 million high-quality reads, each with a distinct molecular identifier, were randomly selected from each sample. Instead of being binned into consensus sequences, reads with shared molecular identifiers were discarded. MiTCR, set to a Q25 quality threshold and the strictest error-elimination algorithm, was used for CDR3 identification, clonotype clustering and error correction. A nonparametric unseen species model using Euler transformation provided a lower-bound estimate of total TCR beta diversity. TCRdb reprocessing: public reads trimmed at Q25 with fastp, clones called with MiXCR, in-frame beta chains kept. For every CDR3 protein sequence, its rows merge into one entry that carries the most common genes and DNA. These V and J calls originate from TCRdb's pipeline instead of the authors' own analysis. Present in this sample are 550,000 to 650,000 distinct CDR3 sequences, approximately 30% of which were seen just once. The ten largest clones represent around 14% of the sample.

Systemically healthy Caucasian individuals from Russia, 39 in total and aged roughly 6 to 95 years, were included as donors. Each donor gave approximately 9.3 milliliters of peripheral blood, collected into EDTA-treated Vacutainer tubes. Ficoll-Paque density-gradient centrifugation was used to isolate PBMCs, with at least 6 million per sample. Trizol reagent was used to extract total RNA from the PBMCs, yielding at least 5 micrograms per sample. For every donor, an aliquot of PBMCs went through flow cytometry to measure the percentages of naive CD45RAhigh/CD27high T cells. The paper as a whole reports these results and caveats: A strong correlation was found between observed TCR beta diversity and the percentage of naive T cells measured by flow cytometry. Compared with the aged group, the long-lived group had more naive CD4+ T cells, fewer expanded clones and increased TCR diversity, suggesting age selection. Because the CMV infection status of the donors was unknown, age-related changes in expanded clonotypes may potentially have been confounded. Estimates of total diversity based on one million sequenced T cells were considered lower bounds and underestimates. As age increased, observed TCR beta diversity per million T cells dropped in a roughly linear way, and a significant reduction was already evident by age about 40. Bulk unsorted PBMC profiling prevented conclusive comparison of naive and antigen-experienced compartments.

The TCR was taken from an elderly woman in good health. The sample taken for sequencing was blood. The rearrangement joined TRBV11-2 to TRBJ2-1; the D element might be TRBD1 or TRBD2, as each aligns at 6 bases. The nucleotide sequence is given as TGTGCCAGCAGCTTAGTATTCCCGGGTAGGGGGGCCAATGAGCAGTTCTTC. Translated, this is CASSLVFPGRGANEQFF.